The rows below give T cell receptor beta chains drawn from one sample of a study of identifying expanded T cells in peripheral blood. Assay: immunoSEQ multiplex PCR; the TCRdb copy retains only in-frame clones and omits some. This table holds around 90,000 clones, about 91% found once. The material sequenced was blood. Receptors were obtained from a person between 18 and 69 years old in good health. CDR3s include the opening cysteine and the closing phenylalanine or tryptophan. Each record gives: D gene, V gene, clone size, J gene, CDR3 length, CDR3 DNA, CDR3 protein. A D gene is named only where the DNA matches it firmly. A clone size is listed for some rows: how often the clone was seen (once, few, many), or a class if it is expanded.

>-|TRBV5-4|-|TRBJ2-3|15
TGTGCCAGCAGCTTGGTTTCCGGCGGCACAGATACGCAGTATTTT
CASSLVSGGTDTQYF
>TRBD1|TRBV6-1|-|TRBJ1-5|16
TGTGCCAGCAGTGAAAATGCAGGGGGTGGCAATCAGCCCCAGCATTTT
CASSENAGGGNQPQHF
>-|TRBV28|-|TRBJ1-2|17
TGTGCCAGCACCCCGGGAGGAATCGCTACCACCCTAGCTACCTACACCTTC
CASTPGGIATTLATYTF
>TRBD2|TRBV6-4|few|TRBJ2-3|15
TGTGCCAGCAGTCATTCTAGCGGGAGCACAGATACGCAGTATTTT
CASSHSSGSTDTQYF
>-|TRBV19|-|TRBJ1-2|14
TGTGCCAGTAGTATTAGGGGACCTGGACGCGGCTACACCTTC
CASSIRGPGRGYTF
>-|TRBV21-1|once|TRBJ2-5|17
TGTGCCAGCAGCAAAGCCCCTGGTGGAGGACTCCACGAAACCCAGTACTTC
CASSKAPGGGLHETQYF
>-|TRBV18|once|TRBJ2-3|15
TGTGCCAGCTCACCACGGTTAGCAAGCACAGATACGCAGTATTTT
CASSPRLASTDTQYF
>TRBD2|TRBV6-1|few|TRBJ2-3|15
TGTGCCAGCAGTGAATCAGAAGCGGGAGCATATACGCAGTATTTT
CASSESEAGAYTQYF
>TRBD1|TRBV4-3|-|TRBJ2-1|17
TGCGCCAGCAACCACGGCCCCGGGACAGGGCCTTACAATGAGCAGTTCTTC
CASNHGPGTGPYNEQFF
>-|TRBV5-1|-|TRBJ1-1|16
TGCGCCAGCAGCGCCGGAATACAGGGAGGGGGCACTGAAGCTTTCTTT
CASSAGIQGGGTEAFF
>TRBD1|TRBV28|-|TRBJ2-7|16
TGTGCCAGCAGTCCACCCGGACAGGGGAGCTCCTACGAGCAGTACTTC
CASSPPGQGSSYEQYF
>-|TRBV19|-|TRBJ1-5|15
TGTGCCAGTAGTATCTCGAGGGGGATGAAAAGGCCCCAGCATTTT
CASSISRGMKRPQHF
>TRBD2|TRBV6-4|-|TRBJ2-1|15
TGTGCCAGCAGTCCAGATAGCGGGGGGCGCAATGAGCAGTTCTTC
CASSPDSGGRNEQFF
>-|TRBV7-6|-|TRBJ2-3|16
TGTGCCAGCAGCTTACGTAAAGGGGCAGGGGCAGATACGCAGTATTTT
CASSLRKGAGADTQYF
>TRBD1|TRBV2|-|TRBJ2-1|16
TGTGCCAGCATGTTAGACCGGGACAGGGTCTACAATGAGCAGTTCTTC
CASMLDRDRVYNEQFF
>TRBD1|TRBV28|-|TRBJ1-2|16
TGTGCCAGCAGTTTATCCATAGTAGGGGGCTCGAATGGCTACACCTTC
CASSLSIVGGSNGYTF
>-|TRBV30|-|TRBJ2-3|12
TGTGCCTGGGTCCGGGGGACCTATACGCAGTATTTT
CAWVRGTYTQYF
>-|TRBV5-4|-|TRBJ2-5|14
TGTGCCAGCAGCTTTAGGACCGGGCCGGAGACCCAGTACTTC
CASSFRTGPETQYF
>TRBD1|TRBV23-1|-|TRBJ1-5|15
TGCGCCAGCAGTCGCCCGGGACAGGGGTTGATGCCCCAGCATTTT
CASSRPGQGLMPQHF
>-|TRBV6-4|-|TRBJ1-5|13
TGTGCCAGCAGTAAGGATAGCAATCAGCCCCAGCATTTT
CASSKDSNQPQHF
>-|TRBV14|-|TRBJ2-5|16
TGTGCCAGCAGCCAAGTCTCGTCCCGGAGAGCAGAGACCCAGTACTTC
CASSQVSSRRAETQYF
>-|TRBV19|-|TRBJ2-7|14
TGTGCCAGTAGTATAAGCGGCCTATTCCCCGAGCAGTACTTC
CASSISGLFPEQYF
>-|TRBV6-4|-|TRBJ2-1|13
TGTGCCAGCAGTGACTCGGATTACAGTGAGCAGTTCTTC
CASSDSDYSEQFF
>TRBD1|TRBV30|-|TRBJ2-7|15
TGTGCCTGGAGTCCCGGGACAGGGCCCTCTAGGGAGCAGTACTTC
CAWSPGTGPSREQYF
>-|TRBV6-5|-|TRBJ2-1|13
TGTGCCAGCAGTCGGGACCTCCACAATGAGCAGTTCTTC
CASSRDLHNEQFF
>-|TRBV2|few|TRBJ1-3|15
TGTGCCAGCTCTTTCGGGGGCCAAGCTGGAAACACCATATATTTT
CASSFGGQAGNTIYF
>-|TRBV5-1|-|TRBJ2-1|15
TGCGCCAGCAGCTTGGGACTAGAGGTCCACAATGAGCAGTTCTTC
CASSLGLEVHNEQFF
>-|TRBV7-3|-|TRBJ2-1|15
TGTGCCAGCAGCTTACAGGTAAACACCTACAATGAGCAGTTCTTC
CASSLQVNTYNEQFF
>-|TRBV14|-|TRBJ2-5|14
TGTGCCAGCAGCACCCGACATCACCAAGAGACCCAGTACTTC
CASSTRHHQETQYF
>TRBD1|TRBV27|-|TRBJ2-5|15
TGTGCCAGCAGTTTGATTAGACAGGGGTATGAGACCCAGTACTTC
CASSLIRQGYETQYF
>TRBD1|TRBV14|-|TRBJ2-7|16
TGTGCCAGCAGCCAAGTGGGGACAGGGCAGCCCTACGAGCAGTACTTC
CASSQVGTGQPYEQYF
>-|TRBV4-3|-|TRBJ2-3|17
TGCGCCAGCAGCCAAAATATCGCAGGGTATAGCCAGGATACGCAGTATTTT
CASSQNIAGYSQDTQYF
>-|TRBV30|once|TRBJ2-1|14
TGTGCCTGGAGTGTAGTTTGGGGGGCGGATGAGCAGTTCTTC
CAWSVVWGADEQFF
>TRBD1|TRBV27|once|TRBJ2-5|14
TGTGCCAGCAGTCCAATGACAGGGTCAAAGACCCAGTACTTC
CASSPMTGSKTQYF
>TRBD1|TRBV18|-|TRBJ2-2|15
TGTGCCAGCTCACCATATACAGGGGACACCGGGGAGCTGTTTTTT
CASSPYTGDTGELFF
>TRBD2|TRBV28|-|TRBJ2-7|17
TGTGCCAGCAGTTCGCTCCTGACTAGCGGGGGGGCCTCCGAGCAGTACTTC
CASSSLLTSGGASEQYF
>TRBD1|TRBV18|-|TRBJ1-2|14
TGTGCCAGCTCCCAAACAGGGGGCGGCTATGGCTACACCTTC
CASSQTGGGYGYTF
>TRBD2|TRBV5-1|-|TRBJ2-5|14
TGCGCCAGCAGCCTTACTAGCGCCCAAGAGACCCAGTACTTC
CASSLTSAQETQYF
>TRBD2|TRBV5-1|-|TRBJ2-2|16
TGCGCCAGCAGCTTGGCGGCTAGCGGGAACACCGGGGAGCTGTTTTTT
CASSLAASGNTGELFF
>TRBD2|TRBV29-1|-|TRBJ2-3|15
TGCAGCGTTGAAAGGCGGGGGAGAGGGTCAGATACGCAGTATTTT
CSVERRGRGSDTQYF
>-|TRBV9|-|TRBJ1-3|17
TGTGCCAGCAGCGTAGAGGCCCTCGGAGGGGGGGGAAACACCATATATTTT
CASSVEALGGGGNTIYF
>TRBD1|TRBV6-1|-|TRBJ1-6|14
TGTGCCAGCAGTGAGATGACAGGGGCCTCACCCCTCCACTTT
CASSEMTGASPLHF
>-|TRBV5-4|-|TRBJ2-3|11
TGTGCCAGCAGCTTGGAGGATACGCAGTATTTT
CASSLEDTQYF
>-|TRBV6-1|-|TRBJ1-3|14
TGTGCCAGCAGTGACACAGGGTCTGGAAACACCATATATTTT
CASSDTGSGNTIYF
>TRBD1|TRBV9|-|TRBJ1-5|18
TGTGCCAGCAGCCAAGACAGGGGGCTGGACTTTAGCAATCAGCCCCAGCATTTT
CASSQDRGLDFSNQPQHF
>-|TRBV7-3|-|TRBJ2-2|14
TGTGCCAGCAGCTTTCGTTCGGGGTCCGGGGAGCTGTTTTTT
CASSFRSGSGELFF